What follows is one T cell receptor beta chain and its context. Its antigen is undetermined. This CDR3 region has 15 residues. V lost 6 bases, J lost 4 bases, and 13 bases lay in between. The study's findings and limits: The larger-cohort validation was restricted to a single TCR beta V-J rearrangement rather than whole repertoires.

Treg sorting used a CD4+CD25+CD127-/low gate. One entry per CDR3 protein results from TCRdb running MiXCR on the 5' RACE reads. This table holds around 55,000 distinct CDR3 sequences, 20% found once. This chain connects TRBV12-3 or TRBV12-4 to TRBJ1-6; possibly TRBD1 for D (6 bases). Source material: tumor-infiltrating Tregs sorted from the breast tumor. This receptor was obtained from a female donor with breast cancer. CDR3 residues: CASRKQGRYNSPLHF. CDR3 sequence (DNA): TGTGCCAGCAGAAAACAGGGACGGTATAATTCACCCCTCCACTTT.